The 18 T cell receptor beta chains given below trace back to one sample, sequenced in a study of T cell responses to AZD1222 COVID-19 vaccine. Repertoires were generated with immunoSEQ multiplex PCR, while TCRdb's copy carries only in-frame clones and drops some. The sample comprises 65,000 to 100,000 clones, around nine tenths of which are singletons, and about 7% rests with the top ten. Sequences were derived from peripheral blood, sampled 28 days after the second AZD1222 dose. The receptors derive from an adult who received the AZD1222 COVID-19 vaccine.

The chain employs TRBV7-9 and TRBJ2-1; D is possibly TRBD1 or TRBD2 (6 bases each). CDR3 length equals 15 residues. Germline assignment: CDR1 SEHNR and CDR2 FQNEAQ (reference sequence). Trimming removed 5 bases at V and 10 bases at J, with 21 bases between. CDR3 in amino acids: CASSPWTASREEQFF. The CDR3 DNA follows: TGTGCCAGCAGCCCATGGACAGCATCACGGGAGGAGCAGTTCTTC.

The chain recombines TRBV7-9 with TRBJ1-6; the D is unclear. The CDR3 is made up of 15 amino acids. Germline CDR1 is SEHNR and CDR2 is FQNEAQ (reference sequence). V dropped 0 bases and J dropped 10 bases, with 13 bases sitting between them. CDR3: CASSLAGKFGSPLHF. The CDR3 coding sequence is TGTGCCAGCAGCTTAGCGGGGAAGTTCGGCTCACCCCTCCACTTT. The full variable domain, completed using reference TRBV7-9 and TRBJ1-6, is DTGVSQNPRHKITKRGQNVTFRCDPISEHNRLYWYRQTLGQGPEFLTYFQNEAQLEKSRLLSDRFSAERPKGSFSTLEIQRTEQGDSAMYLCASSLAGKFGSPLHFGNGTRLTVT.

For the CDR3, the DNA is TGTGCCAGCAGCCTTGCTCCTATCTACGAGCAGTACTTC. It specifies CASSLAPIYEQYF. This rearrangement joins TRBV6-5 to TRBJ2-7; no firm D call. The CDR3 spans 13 residues. The germline gives CDR1 MNHEY, CDR2 SVGAGI. The ends were cut back, 6 bases at V and 3 bases at J, with 12 bases in the middle.

This chain links TRBV4-1 with TRBJ2-5, with a weak D call TRBD1 (6 bases). Germline V gene lookup returns CDR1 MGHRA and CDR2 YSYEKL. The length of the CDR3 is 13 residues. Trimming cost V 3 bases and J 9 bases, with 14 bases left between them. CDR3 amino acids: CASSQEQGYPQYF. The CDR3 nucleotides are TGCGCCAGCAGCCAGGAACAGGGATACCCCCAGTACTTC.

The chain uses TRBV7-9 and TRBJ2-1; D gene ambiguous. CDR1 SEHNR and CDR2 FQNEAQ come from the germline V gene (reference sequence). Trimming took 4 bases from V and 9 from J, leaving 22 bases between them. The CDR3 loop spans 16 amino acids. CDR3 sequence (DNA): TGTGCCAGCAGCTCCCTCCGTATTGCGCTAGATAGTGAGCAGTTCTTC. This gives the protein CASSSLRIALDSEQFF.

The chain couples TRBV29-1 to TRBJ2-3; 8 bases map to TRBD1. V lost 7 bases and J lost 1; bases outside the gene matches: 7. The CDR3 has 14 amino acids. Germline CDR1 is SQVTM and CDR2 is ANQGSEA. This CDR3 is CSGGQGRGTDTQYF. In nucleotides, the CDR3 is TGCAGCGGAGGACAGGGACGTGGCACAGATACGCAGTATTTT.

The rearrangement uses TRBV5-5 and TRBJ1-2; tentatively, D is TRBD1 (6 bases). The CDR3 is made up of 16 amino acids. Per germline, CDR1 SGHKS and CDR2 YYEKEE (reference sequence). V was shortened by 4 bases and J by 6 bases, with 22 bases between the two germline ends. CDR3 in DNA: TGTGCCAGCAGCGCAACTCCCCAGGGGCAGTTGGATGGCTACACCTTC. This translates into CASSATPQGQLDGYTF.

The chain carries TRBV19 and TRBJ1-5, with TRBD1 identical over 8 bases. CDR3 size: 14 residues. In germline, CDR1 is LNHDA, CDR2 SQIVND (reference sequence). J was trimmed by 6 bases and V by 8 bases; bases with no gene match: 9. The CDR3 DNA sequence: TGTGCCAGTGCTACAGGGGGAATCCTTCAGCCCCAGCATTTT. The encoded protein is CASATGGILQPQHF. The full variable domain, in which reference TRBV19 and TRBJ1-5 provide the parts outside the CDR3, is DGGITQSPKYLFRKEGQNVTLSCEQNLNHDAMYWYRQDPGQGLRLIYYSQIVNDFQKGDIAEGYSVSREKKESFPLTVTSAQKNPTAFYLCASATGGILQPQHFGDGTRLSIL.

The rearrangement joins TRBV4-1 to TRBJ2-7; perhaps TRBD1 as D (5 bases). V lost 0 bases and J lost 2, with 8 bases in between. Germline V gene sequence: CDR1 MGHRA, CDR2 YSYEKL. The CDR3 loop spans 14 amino acids. The CDR3 bases are TGCGCCAGCAGCCAAGAGACAGTTCCCTACGAGCAGTACTTC. Translation: CASSQETVPYEQYF.

The chain joins TRBV5-8 to TRBJ1-1; TRBD1 matches 10 bases. The CDR3 extends over 16 amino acids. After removal of 3 bases from V and 0 bases from J, the junction contained 5 bases not matched to a gene. Germline CDR1 is SGHTS and CDR2 is YDEGEE. CDR3 in DNA: TGTGCCAGCAGCTCAGACAGGGGGCACATGAACACTGAAGCTTTCTTT. This translates into CASSSDRGHMNTEAFF.

V is TRBV6-1 and J is TRBJ2-3, with D tentatively TRBD2 (6 bases). CDR3 size: 14 residues. The V end was cut by 0 bases, the J end by 4 bases, with 8 bases between. CDR1 and CDR2 (germline): MNHNS, SASEGT. CDR3 sequence reads: CASSEAGLSDTQYF. The CDR3 DNA reads as TGTGCCAGCAGTGAAGCGGGACTCTCAGATACGCAGTATTTT.

A few counts support this clone. The chain links TRBV5-4 to TRBJ2-5; D tentatively reads TRBD1 or TRBD2 (5 bases each). The V end was cut by 4 bases, the J end by 2 bases, with 15 bases between. The CDR3 has 15 amino acids. Germline loops: CDR1 SGHNT, CDR2 YYREEE (reference sequence). The CDR3 reads CASSPEVWGQETQYF. CDR3 bases: TGTGCCAGCAGCCCCGAGGTTTGGGGGCAAGAGACCCAGTACTTC.

The chain has TRBV28 and TRBJ2-2; 9 nucleotides align to TRBD1. Germline values: CDR1 MDHEN, CDR2 SYDVKM. The ends lost 4 bases at V and 4 bases at J; junction bases unmatched: 4. CDR3 length equals 15 residues. The CDR3 region is CASSSGTGLTGELFF. Here the CDR3 DNA reads TGTGCCAGCAGTTCCGGGACAGGGCTCACCGGGGAGCTGTTTTTT.

The V call is TRBV7-9, the J call TRBJ1-1, with 7 bases fitting TRBD1. The CDR3 consists of 15 residues. V lost 1 base and J lost 5; bases outside the gene matches: 7. Per the germline V gene, CDR1 is SEHNR and CDR2 is FQNEAQ (reference sequence). CDR3 protein: CASSLDGGGYTEAFF. The DNA of the CDR3 is TGTGCCAGCAGCTTAGACGGAGGGGGCTATACTGAAGCTTTCTTT. Based on the CDR3 plus reference TRBV7-9 and TRBJ1-1, the full variable domain is DTGVSQNPRHKITKRGQNVTFRCDPISEHNRLYWYRQTLGQGPEFLTYFQNEAQLEKSRLLSDRFSAERPKGSFSTLEIQRTEQGDSAMYLCASSLDGGGYTEAFFGQGTRLTVV.

This clone showed up just a few times. The genes are TRBV19 and TRBJ2-2, with D tentatively TRBD1 (6 bases). Germline lookup yields CDR1 LNHDA and CDR2 SQIVND (reference sequence). The CDR3 runs 13 residues. V was shortened by 9 bases and J by 1 base, with 9 bases between the two germline ends. The DNA of the CDR3 is TGTGCCAGCGAGGACAGGAACACCGGGGAGCTGTTTTTT. Translation: CASEDRNTGELFF.

V is TRBV4-1 and J is TRBJ2-2; D is uncertain. V was cut by 1 base and J by 10 bases, with 4 bases left in between. Per the germline V gene, CDR1 is MGHRA and CDR2 is YSYEKL. The CDR3 has 11 residues. DNA for the CDR3: TGCGCCAGCAGCCAAGTTTCGGAGCTGTTTTTT. This translates into CASSQVSELFF.

The chain is built from TRBV7-9 and TRBJ1-4; possibly TRBD1 for D (5 bases). The length of the CDR3 is 15 residues. Germline CDR1 reads SEHNR; CDR2 reads FQNEAQ (reference sequence). Trimming stripped 4 bases from V and 2 bases from J, with 11 bases between. The CDR3 DNA sequence: TGTGCCAGCAGCTCCAGGGAGCTCACTAATGAAAAACTGTTTTTT. Its protein is CASSSRELTNEKLFF. The full variable domain, its missing parts supplied by reference TRBV7-9 and TRBJ1-4, is DTGVSQNPRHKITKRGQNVTFRCDPISEHNRLYWYRQTLGQGPEFLTYFQNEAQLEKSRLLSDRFSAERPKGSFSTLEIQRTEQGDSAMYLCASSSRELTNEKLFFGSGTQLSVL.

This rearrangement joins TRBV6-4 to TRBJ2-1, with no clear D. CDR3 size: 13 residues. V lost 2 bases and J lost 4, with 6 bases in between. Germline V gene lookup returns CDR1 MRHNA and CDR2 SNTAGT. CDR3 nucleotide sequence: TGTGCCAGCAGTGACCGGTCGTACAATGAGCAGTTCTTC. Translating it yields CASSDRSYNEQFF.